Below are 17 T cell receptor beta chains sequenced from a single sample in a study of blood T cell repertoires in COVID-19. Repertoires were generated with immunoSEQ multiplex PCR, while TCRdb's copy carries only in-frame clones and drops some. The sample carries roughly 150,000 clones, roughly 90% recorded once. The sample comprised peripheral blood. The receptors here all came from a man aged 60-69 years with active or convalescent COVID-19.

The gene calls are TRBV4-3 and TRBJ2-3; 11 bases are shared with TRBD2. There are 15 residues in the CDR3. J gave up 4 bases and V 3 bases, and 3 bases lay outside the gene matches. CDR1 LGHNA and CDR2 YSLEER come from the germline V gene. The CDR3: CASSQLAGGPDTQYF. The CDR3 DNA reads TGCGCCAGCAGCCAGCTAGCGGGAGGACCAGATACGCAGTATTTT.

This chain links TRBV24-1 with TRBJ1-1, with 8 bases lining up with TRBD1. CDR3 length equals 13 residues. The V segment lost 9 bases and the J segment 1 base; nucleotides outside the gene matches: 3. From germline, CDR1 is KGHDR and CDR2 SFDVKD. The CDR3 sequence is CATEGQENTEAFF. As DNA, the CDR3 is TGTGCCACCGAGGGACAGGAGAACACTGAAGCTTTCTTT.

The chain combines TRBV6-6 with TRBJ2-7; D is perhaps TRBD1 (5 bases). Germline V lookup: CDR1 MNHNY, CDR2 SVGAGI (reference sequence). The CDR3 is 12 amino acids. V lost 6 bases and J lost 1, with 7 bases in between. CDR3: CASRQESYEQYF. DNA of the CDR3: TGTGCCAGCAGACAGGAGTCCTACGAGCAGTACTTC.

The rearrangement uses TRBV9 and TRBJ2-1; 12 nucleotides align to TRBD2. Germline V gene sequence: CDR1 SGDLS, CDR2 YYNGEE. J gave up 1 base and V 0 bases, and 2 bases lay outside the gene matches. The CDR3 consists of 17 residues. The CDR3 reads CASSVGLAGGSYNEQFF. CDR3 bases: TGTGCCAGCAGCGTAGGGCTAGCGGGAGGGTCCTACAATGAGCAGTTCTTC. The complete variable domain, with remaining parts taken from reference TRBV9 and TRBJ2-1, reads DSGVTQTPKHLITATGQRVTLRCSPRSGDLSVYWYQQSLDQGLQFLIQYYNGEERAKGNILERFSAQQFPDLHSELNLSSLELGDSALYFCASSVGLAGGSYNEQFFGPGTRLTVL.

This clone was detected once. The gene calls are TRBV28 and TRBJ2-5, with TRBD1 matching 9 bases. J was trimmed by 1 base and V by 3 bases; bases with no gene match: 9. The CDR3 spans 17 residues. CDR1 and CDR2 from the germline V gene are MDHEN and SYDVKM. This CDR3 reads CASSFSGTGLTQETQYF. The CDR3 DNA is TGTGCCAGCAGTTTTTCCGGGACAGGGTTAACCCAAGAGACCCAGTACTTC.

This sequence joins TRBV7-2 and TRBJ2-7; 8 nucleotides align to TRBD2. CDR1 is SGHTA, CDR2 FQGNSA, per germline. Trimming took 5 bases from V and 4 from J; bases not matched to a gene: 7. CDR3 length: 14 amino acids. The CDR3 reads CASSPGGAFYEQYF. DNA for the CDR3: TGTGCCAGCAGCCCCGGGGGGGCTTTTTACGAGCAGTACTTC.

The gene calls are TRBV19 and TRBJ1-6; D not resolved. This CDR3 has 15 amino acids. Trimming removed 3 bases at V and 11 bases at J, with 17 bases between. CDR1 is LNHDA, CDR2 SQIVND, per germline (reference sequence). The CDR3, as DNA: TGTGCCAGTAGTATTTGGTCTTCGGTGGAGGCACCCCTCCACTTT. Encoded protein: CASSIWSSVEAPLHF.

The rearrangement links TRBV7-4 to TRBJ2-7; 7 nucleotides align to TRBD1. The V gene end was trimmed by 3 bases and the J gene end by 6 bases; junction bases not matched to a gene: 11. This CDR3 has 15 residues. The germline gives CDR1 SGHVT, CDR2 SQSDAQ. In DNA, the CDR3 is TGTGCCAGCAGCTTTTGTGACAGGGTGGTATTCGAGCAGTACTTC. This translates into CASSFCDRVVFEQYF.

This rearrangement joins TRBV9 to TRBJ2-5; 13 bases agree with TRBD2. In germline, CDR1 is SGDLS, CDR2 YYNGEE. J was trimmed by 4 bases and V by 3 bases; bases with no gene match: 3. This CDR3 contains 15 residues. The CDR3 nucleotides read TGTGCCAGCAGCGGGCGGACTAGCGGGAGAGAGACCCAGTACTTC. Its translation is CASSGRTSGRETQYF.

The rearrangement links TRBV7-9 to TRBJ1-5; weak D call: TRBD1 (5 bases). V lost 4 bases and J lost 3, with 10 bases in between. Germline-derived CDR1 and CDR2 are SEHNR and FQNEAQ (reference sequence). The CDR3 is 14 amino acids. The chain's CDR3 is CASSSSGFNQPQHF. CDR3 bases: TGTGCCAGCAGCTCATCAGGGTTCAATCAGCCCCAGCATTTT.

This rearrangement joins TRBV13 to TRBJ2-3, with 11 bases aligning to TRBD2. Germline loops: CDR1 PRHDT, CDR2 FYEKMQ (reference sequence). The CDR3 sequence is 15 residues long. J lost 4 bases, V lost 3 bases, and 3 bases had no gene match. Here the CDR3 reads CASSFSGGAADTQYF. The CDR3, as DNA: TGTGCCAGCAGCTTTAGCGGGGGGGCCGCAGATACGCAGTATTTT.

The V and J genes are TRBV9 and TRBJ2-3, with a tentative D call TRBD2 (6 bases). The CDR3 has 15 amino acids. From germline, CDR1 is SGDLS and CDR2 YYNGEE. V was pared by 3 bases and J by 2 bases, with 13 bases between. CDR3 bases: TGTGCCAGCAGCGAGCTAGCGAACCCCACAGATACGCAGTATTTT. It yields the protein CASSELANPTDTQYF.

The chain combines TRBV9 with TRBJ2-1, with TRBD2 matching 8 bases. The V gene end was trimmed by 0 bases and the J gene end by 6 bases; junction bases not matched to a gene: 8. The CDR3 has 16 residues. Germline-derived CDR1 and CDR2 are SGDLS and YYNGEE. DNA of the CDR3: TGTGCCAGCAGCGTAGTGGCGGGAGGAGGACTCAATGAGCAGTTCTTC. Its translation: CASSVVAGGGLNEQFF. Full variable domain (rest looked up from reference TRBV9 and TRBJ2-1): DSGVTQTPKHLITATGQRVTLRCSPRSGDLSVYWYQQSLDQGLQFLIQYYNGEERAKGNILERFSAQQFPDLHSELNLSSLELGDSALYFCASSVVAGGGLNEQFFGPGTRLTVL.

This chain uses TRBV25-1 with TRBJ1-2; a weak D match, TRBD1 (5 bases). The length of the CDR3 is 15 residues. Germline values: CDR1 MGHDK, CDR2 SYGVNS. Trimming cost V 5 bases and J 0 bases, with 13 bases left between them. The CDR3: CASSPRTNTNYGYTF. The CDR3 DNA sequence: TGTGCCAGCAGTCCTAGGACAAACACTAACTATGGCTACACCTTC.

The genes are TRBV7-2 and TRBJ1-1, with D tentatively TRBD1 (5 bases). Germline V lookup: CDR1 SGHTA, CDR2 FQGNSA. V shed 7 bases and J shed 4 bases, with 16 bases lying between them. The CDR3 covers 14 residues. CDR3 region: CASKFTRGSTEAFF. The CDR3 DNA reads TGTGCCAGCAAGTTTACTCGGGGGAGCACTGAAGCTTTCTTT.

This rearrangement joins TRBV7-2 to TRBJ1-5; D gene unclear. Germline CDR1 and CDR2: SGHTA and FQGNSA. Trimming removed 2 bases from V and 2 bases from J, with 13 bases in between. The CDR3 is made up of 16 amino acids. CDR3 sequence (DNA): TGTGCCAGCAGCTTACTCGGGGTCGGAGGCAATCAGCCCCAGCATTTT. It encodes CASSLLGVGGNQPQHF. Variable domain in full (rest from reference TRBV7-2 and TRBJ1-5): GAGVSQSPSNKVTEKGKDVELRCDPISGHTALYWYRQSLGQGLEFLIYFQGNSAPDKSGLPSDRFSAERTGGSVSTLTIQRTQQEDSAVYLCASSLLGVGGNQPQHFGDGTRLSIL.

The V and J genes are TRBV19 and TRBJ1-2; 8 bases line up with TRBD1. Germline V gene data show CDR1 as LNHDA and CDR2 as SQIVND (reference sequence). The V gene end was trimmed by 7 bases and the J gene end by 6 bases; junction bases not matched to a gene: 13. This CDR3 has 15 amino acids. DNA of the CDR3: TGTGCCAGTACCGAAGCGGGACAGGTGGAGAATGGCTACACCTTC. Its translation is CASTEAGQVENGYTF.